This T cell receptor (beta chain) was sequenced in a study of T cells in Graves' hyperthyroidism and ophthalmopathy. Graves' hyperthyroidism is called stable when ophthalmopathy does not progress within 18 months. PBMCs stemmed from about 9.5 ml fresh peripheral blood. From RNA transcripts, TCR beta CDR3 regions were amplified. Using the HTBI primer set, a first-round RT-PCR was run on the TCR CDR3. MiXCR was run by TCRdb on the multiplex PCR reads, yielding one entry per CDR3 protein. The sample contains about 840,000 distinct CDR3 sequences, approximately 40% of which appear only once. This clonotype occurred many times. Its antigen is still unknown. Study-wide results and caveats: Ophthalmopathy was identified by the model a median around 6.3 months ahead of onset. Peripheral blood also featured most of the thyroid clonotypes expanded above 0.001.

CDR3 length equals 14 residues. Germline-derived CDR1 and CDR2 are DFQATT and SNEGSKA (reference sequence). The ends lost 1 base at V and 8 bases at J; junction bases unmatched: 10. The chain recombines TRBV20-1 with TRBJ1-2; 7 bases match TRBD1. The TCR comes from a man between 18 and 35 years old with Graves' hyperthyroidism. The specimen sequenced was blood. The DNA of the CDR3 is TGCAGTGCTAGAGCTGGACAGGTTTGGGACGGCTACACCTTC. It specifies CSARAGQVWDGYTF.